This is a list of T cell receptor beta chains from one sample in a study of T cells in Graves' hyperthyroidism and ophthalmopathy. TCRdb reanalysed the multiplex PCR reads using MiXCR and keeps one entry per CDR3 protein. The sample holds about 290,000 distinct CDR3 sequences, less than 20% seen once. The sample consisted of blood. The receptors were gathered from a man aged 50-60 years with Graves' ophthalmopathy. Each CDR3 is given with its conserved first and last residue. D genes are given only for firm matches. The size entry is marked missing in some rows and otherwise reads once, few, many or a size class.

J	V	D	size	DNA	CDR3
TRBJ2-3	TRBV20-1	TRBD2	few	TGCAGTGCGAGGACTAGCGGGAGATCTGGTACGCAGTATTTT	CSARTSGRSGTQYF
TRBJ2-7	TRBV6-1	-	-	TGTGCCAGCGTAGATCTCTACGAGCAGTACTTC	CASVDLYEQYF
TRBJ1-4	TRBV12-3/TRBV12-4	-	many	TGTGCCAGCAGTTGGGAAGTCGATGAAAAACTGTTTTTT	CASSWEVDEKLFF
TRBJ2-7	TRBV11-1	-	many	TGTGCCAGCAGCCACGGACTGGCCTACGAGCAGTACTTC	CASSHGLAYEQYF
TRBJ1-1	TRBV18	-	few	TGTGCCAGCTCACCCCTTAGGGTGGACACTGAAGCTTTCTTT	CASSPLRVDTEAFF
TRBJ2-7	TRBV5-1	-	few	TGCGCCAGCGGGACTTCTCGCTACGAGCAGTACTTC	CASGTSRYEQYF
TRBJ1-2	TRBV28	-	few	TGTGCCAGCAGTTTATCAGTATATGGCTACACCTTC	CASSLSVYGYTF
TRBJ2-3	TRBV4-2	TRBD2	-	TGTGCCAGCAGCCAAGATGGTACTAGCGGGAGTCTCGGCACAGATACGCAGTATTTT	CASSQDGTSGSLGTDTQYF
TRBJ2-7	TRBV5-6	TRBD1	many	TGTGCCAGCAGCCAGCCGGTCACAGGGGTGGTGGAGCAGTACTTC	CASSQPVTGVVEQYF
TRBJ1-2	TRBV28	TRBD1	many	TGTGCCAGCAGTCCGGACAGGGCTAAGTATGGCTACACCTTC	CASSPDRAKYGYTF
TRBJ1-6	TRBV2	-	-	TGTGCCAGCATGAACAGGGCCTCCTCCTATAATTCACCCCTCCACTTT	CASMNRASSYNSPLHF
TRBJ2-5	TRBV5-1	-	-	TGCGCCAGCAGCTTGGATCGGCCGGAGGGGACCCAGTACTTC	CASSLDRPEGTQYF
TRBJ1-6	TRBV20-1	TRBD1	-	TGCAGTGCTAGGGGACAGGGAGGAAATTCACCCCTCCACTTT	CSARGQGGNSPLHF
TRBJ1-2	TRBV20-1	TRBD1	few	TGCAGTGCTAGAACAGGGGGCCAGAACTATGGCTACACCTTC	CSARTGGQNYGYTF
TRBJ1-5	TRBV28	-	-	TGTGCCAGCAGTTTGGAGATCCAGCATTTT	CASSLEIQHF
TRBJ2-7	TRBV25-1	-	-	TGTGCCAGCAGTGACCGGGACAACTATTTTCTCAGCTCCTACAATGAGCAGTACTTC	CASSDRDNYFLSSYNEQYF
TRBJ2-5	TRBV3-1	TRBD1	many	TGTGCCAGCAGTCCGGACAGGGTACAGACCCAGTACTTC	CASSPDRVQTQYF
TRBJ2-1	TRBV24-1	TRBD2	-	TGTGCCACCAGTGATCCCCCTAGCGGGAGGGGCCTCAATGAGCAGTTCTTC	CATSDPPSGRGLNEQFF
TRBJ2-1	TRBV30	-	-	TGTGCCTGGAAGCGCCTGGACAATGAGCAGTTCTTC	CAWKRLDNEQFF
TRBJ2-1	TRBV28	TRBD2	many	TGTGCCAGCAGTTTTGGGGGACTAGCGGGAGAAGGTGAGCAGTTCTTC	CASSFGGLAGEGEQFF
TRBJ1-2	TRBV3-1	TRBD1	many	TGTGCCAGCAGCCCGAAGTTTGGAGGGGGCTGGGATGGCTACACCTTC	CASSPKFGGGWDGYTF
TRBJ1-2	TRBV20-1	-	many	TGCAGTGGACTCTGGGGCTATGGCTACACCTTC	CSGLWGYGYTF
TRBJ2-2	TRBV7-9	-	few	TGTGCCAGCAGGAGGACAGATCAGAACACCGGGGAGCTGTTTTTT	CASRRTDQNTGELFF
TRBJ2-7	TRBV10-3	-	many	TGTGCCATCAGTCCTAGGGAGCCCACCTACGAGCAGTACTTC	CAISPREPTYEQYF
TRBJ2-4	TRBV20-1	TRBD2	few	TGCAGTGCTAGAGATTGGGCTAGCGGGAGGGTGGACATTCAGTACTTC	CSARDWASGRVDIQYF
TRBJ2-2	TRBV20-1	TRBD2	-	TGCAGTGCTAGAGATCCTTTTAGCGGGAGGGTCTCCGGGGAGCTGTTTTTT	CSARDPFSGRVSGELFF
TRBJ2-7	TRBV6-1	TRBD2	-	TGTGCCAGCAGCCGAGCGGGATCGAGCTCCTACGAGCAGTACTTC	CASSRAGSSSYEQYF
TRBJ2-5	TRBV18	TRBD1	once	TGTGCCAGCTCACTTTCGGACAGGGGTTCGGAGACCCAGTACTTC	CASSLSDRGSETQYF
TRBJ2-1	TRBV20-1	TRBD2	-	TGCAGTGCTCCTACCACTAGCGGGTTAATCAATGAGCAGTTCTTC	CSAPTTSGLINEQFF
TRBJ2-4	TRBV20-1	-	-	TGCAGTGCTAGAGATTTGGTAGTGCCTGACATTCAGTACTTC	CSARDLVVPDIQYF
TRBJ1-6	TRBV6-9	-	once	TGTGCCAGCAGTTATTGGCACAGGCATAATTCACCCCTCCACTTT	CASSYWHRHNSPLHF
TRBJ1-4	TRBV11-1	TRBD1	few	TGTGCCAGCAGACGGGGACAGACGCCCACTAATGAAAAACTGTTTTTT	CASRRGQTPTNEKLFF